This note documents a single TCR beta chain sequence. As yet, its antigen is unknown. The CDR3 has 14 amino acids. The germline CDR1 and CDR2 sequences are SGHVS and FQNEAQ. Trimming left V 1 base short and J 4 bases short, with 10 bases between. This entry belongs to a study of T cell responses to AZD1222 COVID-19 vaccine. Points from the study as a whole: Of spike-specific TCRs, nearly half reportedly target regions left unmutated in variants.

Libraries were prepared by immunoSEQ multiplex PCR; TCRdb keeps only in-frame clonotypes and omits some of them. The table records 100,000 or so clones, about 90% of them present only once. Sequences were derived from peripheral blood, sampled on day 0 of AZD1222 vaccination. J is TRBJ1-1 and V is TRBV7-8; D might be TRBD1 (6 bases). This sequence originates from an adult in good health. CDR3 coding DNA: TGTGCCAGCAGCTTAGATGGGGGGCGCACTGAAGCTTTCTTT. Amino acids: CASSLDGGRTEAFF.